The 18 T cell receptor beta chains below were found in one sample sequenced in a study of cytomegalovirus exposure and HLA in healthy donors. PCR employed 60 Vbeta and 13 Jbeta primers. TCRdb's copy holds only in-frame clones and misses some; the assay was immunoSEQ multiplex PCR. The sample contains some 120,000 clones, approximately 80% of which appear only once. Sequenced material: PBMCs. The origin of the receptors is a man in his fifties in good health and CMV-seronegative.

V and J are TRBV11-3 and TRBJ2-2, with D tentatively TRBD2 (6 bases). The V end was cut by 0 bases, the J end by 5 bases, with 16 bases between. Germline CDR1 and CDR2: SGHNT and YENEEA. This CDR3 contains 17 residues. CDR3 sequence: CASSLDQSRLGTGELFF. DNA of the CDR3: TGTGCCAGCAGCTTAGATCAATCGAGACTAGGGACCGGGGAGCTGTTTTTT.

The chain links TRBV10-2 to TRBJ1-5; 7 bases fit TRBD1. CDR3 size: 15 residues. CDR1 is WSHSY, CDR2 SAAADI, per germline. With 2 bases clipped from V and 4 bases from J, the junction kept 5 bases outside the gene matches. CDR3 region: CASSELGQRNQPQHF. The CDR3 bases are TGCGCCAGCAGTGAGCTGGGACAGAGGAATCAGCCCCAGCATTTT.

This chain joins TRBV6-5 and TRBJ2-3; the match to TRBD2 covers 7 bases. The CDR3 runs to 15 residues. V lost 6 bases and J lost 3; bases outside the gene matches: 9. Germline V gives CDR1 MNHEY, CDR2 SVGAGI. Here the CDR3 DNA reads TGTGCCAGCAGAGGACTAGACAGTGGAACAGATACGCAGTATTTT. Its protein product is CASRGLDSGTDTQYF.

This chain's CDR3 is CASMDRDRGRSEQYF. CDR3 in DNA: TGTGCCAGTATGGACCGGGACAGGGGGCGCTCCGAGCAGTACTTC. The chain couples TRBV19 to TRBJ2-7, with 12 nucleotides matching TRBD1. Germline-derived CDR1 and CDR2 are LNHDA and SQIVND (reference sequence). This CDR3 comprises 15 residues. J lost 6 bases, V lost 7 bases, and 10 bases had no gene match.

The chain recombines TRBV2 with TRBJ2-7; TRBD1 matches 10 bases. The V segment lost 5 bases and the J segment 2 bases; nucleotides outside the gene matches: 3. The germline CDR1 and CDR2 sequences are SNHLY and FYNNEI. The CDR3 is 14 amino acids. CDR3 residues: CASSRDRGPYEQYF. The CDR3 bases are TGTGCCAGCAGTCGGGACAGGGGCCCCTACGAGCAGTACTTC.

CDR3 nucleotides: TGTGCCTGGAGTGTACAGTCTCAGCCCCAGCATTTT. Protein sequence: CAWSVQSQPQHF. The chain employs TRBV30 and TRBJ1-5; no clear D gene. Trimming stripped 0 bases from V and 6 bases from J, with 6 bases between. Germline V gene lookup returns CDR1 GTSNPN and CDR2 SVGIG (reference sequence). The CDR3 has 12 amino acids.

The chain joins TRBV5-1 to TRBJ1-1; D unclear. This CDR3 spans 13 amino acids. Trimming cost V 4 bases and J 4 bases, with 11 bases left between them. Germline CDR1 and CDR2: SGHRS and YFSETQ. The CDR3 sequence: CASSPYGSTEAFF. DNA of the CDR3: TGCGCCAGCAGCCCGTATGGGAGCACTGAAGCTTTCTTT.

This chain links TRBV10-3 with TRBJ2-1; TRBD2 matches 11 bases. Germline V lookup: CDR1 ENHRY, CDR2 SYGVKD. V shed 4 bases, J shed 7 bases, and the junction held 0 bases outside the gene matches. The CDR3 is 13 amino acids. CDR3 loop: CAISGLAGNEQFF. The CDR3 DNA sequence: TGTGCCATCAGTGGACTAGCGGGAAATGAGCAGTTCTTC.

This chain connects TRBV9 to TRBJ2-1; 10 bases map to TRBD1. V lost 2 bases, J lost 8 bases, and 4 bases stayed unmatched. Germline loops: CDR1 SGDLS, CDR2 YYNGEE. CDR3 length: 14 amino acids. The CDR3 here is CASSVLTGGYEQFF. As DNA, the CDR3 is TGTGCCAGCAGCGTCTTGACAGGGGGCTATGAGCAGTTCTTC.

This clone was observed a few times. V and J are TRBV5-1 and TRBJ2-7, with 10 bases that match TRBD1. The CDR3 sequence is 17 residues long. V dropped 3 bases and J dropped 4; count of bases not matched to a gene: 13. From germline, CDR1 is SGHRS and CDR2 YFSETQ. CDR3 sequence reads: CASSWRGQGRGLYEQYF. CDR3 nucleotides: TGCGCCAGCAGCTGGCGGGGACAGGGGAGGGGCCTTTACGAGCAGTACTTC.

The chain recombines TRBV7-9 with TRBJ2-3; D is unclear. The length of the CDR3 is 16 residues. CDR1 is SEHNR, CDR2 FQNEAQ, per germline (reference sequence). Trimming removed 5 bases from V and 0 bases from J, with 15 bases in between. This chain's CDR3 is CASSLSRIASTDTQYF. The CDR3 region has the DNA TGTGCCAGCAGCCTATCCCGAATAGCAAGCACAGATACGCAGTATTTT.

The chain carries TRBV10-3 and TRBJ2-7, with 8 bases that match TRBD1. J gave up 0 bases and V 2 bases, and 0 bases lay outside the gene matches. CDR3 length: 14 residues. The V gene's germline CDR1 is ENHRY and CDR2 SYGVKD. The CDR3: CAISEGQGSYEQYF. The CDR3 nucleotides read TGTGCCATCAGTGAGGGACAGGGCTCCTACGAGCAGTACTTC.

CDR3 residues: CASSSSGTGKNIQYF. CDR3 coding DNA: TGTGCCAGCAGTTCGTCCGGGACAGGGAAAAACATTCAGTACTTC. The J gene is TRBJ2-4, the V gene TRBV28; 9 bases line up with TRBD1. The CDR3 has 15 residues. Germline CDR1 and CDR2: MDHEN and SYDVKM. V lost 4 bases to trimming and J lost 4 bases; unmatched junction nucleotides: 5.

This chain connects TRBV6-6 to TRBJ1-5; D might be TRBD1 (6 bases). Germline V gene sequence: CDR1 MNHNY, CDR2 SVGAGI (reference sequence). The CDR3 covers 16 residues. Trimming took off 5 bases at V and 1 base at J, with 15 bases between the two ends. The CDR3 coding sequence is TGTGCCAGCAGTCCCCCGTGGGGGACAAGCAATCAGCCCCAGCATTTT. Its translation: CASSPPWGTSNQPQHF.

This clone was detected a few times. CDR3 sequence reads: CAIARDRAAEAFF. The CDR3 region has the DNA TGTGCCATCGCCCGGGACAGGGCCGCTGAAGCTTTCTTT. This chain links TRBV10-3 with TRBJ1-1; 9 nucleotides match TRBD1. V trimming: 8 bases; J trimming: 6 bases; junction bases outside the gene matches: 7. This CDR3 has 13 residues. Germline V CDR1 and CDR2: ENHRY, SYGVKD.

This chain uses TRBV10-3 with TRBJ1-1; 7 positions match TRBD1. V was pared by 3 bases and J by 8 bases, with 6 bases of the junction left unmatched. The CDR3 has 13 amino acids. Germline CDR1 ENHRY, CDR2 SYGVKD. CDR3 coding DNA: TGTGCCATCAGTGATCCGGGACAGAAAGAAGCTTTCTTT. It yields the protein CAISDPGQKEAFF.

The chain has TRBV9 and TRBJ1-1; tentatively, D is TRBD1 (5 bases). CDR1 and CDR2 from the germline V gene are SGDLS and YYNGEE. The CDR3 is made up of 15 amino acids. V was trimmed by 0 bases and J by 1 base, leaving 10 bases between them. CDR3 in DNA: TGTGCCAGCAGCGTAGAAGGACACCCGAACACTGAAGCTTTCTTT. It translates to CASSVEGHPNTEAFF.

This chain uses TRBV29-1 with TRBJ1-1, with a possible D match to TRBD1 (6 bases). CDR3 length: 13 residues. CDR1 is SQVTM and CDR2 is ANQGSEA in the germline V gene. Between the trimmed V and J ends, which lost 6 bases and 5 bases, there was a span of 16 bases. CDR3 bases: TGCAGCGTGTACGACGGGAGGGGGACTGAAGCTTTCTTT. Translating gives CSVYDGRGTEAFF.